This TCR beta chain was identified in a study of vaccination effects on CD4 cells after COVID-19. Antigen-specific CD4+ T cell clonotypes were called by their expansion after viral peptide-pool culture in ViraFEST. Isolation of CD4+ T cells took place after approximately 10 days of culture. By PCR, the person was confirmed to have had SARS-CoV-2 infection between March and December 2020. Cultivation was performed at more than 1.5 million PBMC per well with roughly 10 IU/ml IL-2 and 10 ug/ml peptides added. A pool of HIV-1 Nef peptides formed the negative control culture. The CDR3 sequence is 14 residues long. The V gene lost 3 bases and the J gene lost 3 bases, with 11 bases spanning the gap. Germline lookup yields CDR1 LGHDT and CDR2 YNNKEL (reference sequence). Data came from immunoSEQ multiplex PCR; TCRdb stores just in-frame clones and leaves some out. Counted here are around 75,000 clones, 65% to 85% occurring once; the ten biggest clones make up 5%.

Regarding this clone: Its cognate antigen is unknown.

General study findings and limits: By a late point after vaccination, infection- and vaccine-induced clones had shrunk markedly through clonal contraction.

This clonotype was obtained from a human donor who had a prior SARS-CoV-2 infection. J is TRBJ1-1 and V is TRBV3-1 (or the pseudogene TRBV3-2); D perhaps matches TRBD1 (5 bases). The sequenced sample was CD4+ T cells from PBMCs cultured with HIV peptides, obtained before COVID-19 vaccination. Sample subset: HIV-1 Nef peptide pool negative control/reference culture. The CDR3 DNA follows: TGTGCCAGCAGCCACATTAGGGGTGACACTGAAGCTTTCTTT. Its translation: CASSHIRGDTEAFF.